This T cell receptor (beta chain) originates from a study of T cells after yellow fever vaccination (dated by TCRdb to about 2019). Some background on the complete study: The SMART-Seq v4 Ultra Low Input RNA kit was used to prepare libraries from fractions with low cell numbers. To track T-cell clones before and after primary and booster YFV17D yellow fever vaccination, bulk TCR alpha and beta repertoires were sequenced longitudinally. Blood was collected at multiple timepoints before and after primary and secondary immunization, and bulk PBMC replicates and cell subsets were isolated. Two healthy male donors, one aged 18 to 30 and one aged 30 to 40 years, were included in the cohort. Results the study describes overall, beyond this receptor: Only two donors were included in the study, so the extent to which the findings can be generalized is limited. Computational filtering was required because FACS-sorted repertoires could contain abundant contaminating clonotypes from the bulk population. Most clones expanded after primary vaccination (approximately 96% of CD4 and roughly 90% of CD8) were re-detected after the booster, suggesting that broad memory maintenance occurred. A small fraction of clonotypes showed up in both the CD4 and CD8 compartments, probably as a result of convergent recombination. Compared with the primary T-cell response, the secondary T-cell response was faster but weaker, reaching its peak on day 5 rather than on day 15.

This clonotype was seen repeatedly, ten times or more. Its antigen is unknown. Sequence at one end of the junction differs from germline and may be a read error. The CDR3, cysteine through phenylalanine, is 14 amino acids long. Kept here is only the CDR3 DNA, which spans 42 bases and is read in frame from base 1. In the germline V gene, CDR1 corresponds to SGHRS and CDR2 to YFSETQ. TCRdb names Illumina NovaSeq 6000 as the instrument used. TCR cDNA was synthesized by 5'RACE template switching, which introduced a universal primer site and unique molecular identifiers. Priming for cDNA synthesis came from both the TCR alpha and TCR beta constant segments. Two PCR steps were used to amplify libraries, with sample barcodes and sequencing adapters being added in the second step. Sequencing of libraries was performed on Illumina HiSeq 2500 (2x100 bp) or NovaSeq (2x150 bp). For the original study's pipeline: Demultiplexing of reads and collapsing into UMI consensus sequences were performed with MIGEC, and V(D)J alignment was carried out with MiXCR. Clonotypes responding to the vaccine were identified with edgeR on replicate PBMC samples, with the criteria of FDR below 0.01 and a log2 fold change above 5 up to day 15. Bulk clonotypes were assigned CD4 or CD8 identity according to which sequenced CD4 or CD8 repertoire held them at higher abundance. TCRdb reworked the public reads: Q25 trimming with fastp, MiXCR clone assembly, productive beta chains retained. Each record represents a unique CDR3 protein, reported with the most common genes and DNA among its rows. TCRdb, rather than the study authors, made the V and J calls. The table for this sample lists around 330,000 distinct CDR3 sequences; more than 3% of them were counted only once. The ten largest clones take up around 22% of the sample.

This sample's treatment or condition label indicates: live attenuated yellow fever vaccine strain. At every blood-draw timepoint, two biological replicates of bulk PBMCs were collected. PBMCs were isolated from peripheral blood using a standard Ficoll-Paque protocol. RNA was extracted with TriZol from bulk PBMCs, CD4 and CD8 fractions, and dextramer-positive and dextramer-negative fractions. The chain is encoded by TRBV5-1 joined to TRBJ1-1; TRBD1 aligns with 7 central bases. This sequence originates from a man aged 18 to 35 who received the YFV17D yellow fever vaccine. Sample: PBMCs, taken on the day of the yellow fever booster vaccination. Here is the DNA: TGCGCCAGCAAAATTCAGGGGGTGAACGCTGAAGCTTTCTTT. It codes for CASKIQGVNAEAFF.